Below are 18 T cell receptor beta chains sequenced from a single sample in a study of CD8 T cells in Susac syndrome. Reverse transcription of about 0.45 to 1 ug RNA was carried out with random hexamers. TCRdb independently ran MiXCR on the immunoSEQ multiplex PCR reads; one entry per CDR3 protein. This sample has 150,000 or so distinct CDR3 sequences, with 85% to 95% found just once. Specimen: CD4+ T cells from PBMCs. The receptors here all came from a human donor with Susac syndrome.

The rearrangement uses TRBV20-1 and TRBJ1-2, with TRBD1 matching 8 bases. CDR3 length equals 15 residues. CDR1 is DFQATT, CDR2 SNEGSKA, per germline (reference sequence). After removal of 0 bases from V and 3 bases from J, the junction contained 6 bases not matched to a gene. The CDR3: CSARERTGTHYGYTF. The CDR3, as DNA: TGCAGTGCTAGAGAAAGGACAGGGACCCACTATGGCTACACCTTC.

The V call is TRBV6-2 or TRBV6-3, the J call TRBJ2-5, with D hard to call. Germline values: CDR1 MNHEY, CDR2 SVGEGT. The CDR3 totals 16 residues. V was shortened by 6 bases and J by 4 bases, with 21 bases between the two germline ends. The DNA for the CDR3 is TGTGCCAGCAGCAGCACTAAGTTCCCCTCGTCAGAGACCCAGTACTTC. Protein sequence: CASSSTKFPSSETQYF.

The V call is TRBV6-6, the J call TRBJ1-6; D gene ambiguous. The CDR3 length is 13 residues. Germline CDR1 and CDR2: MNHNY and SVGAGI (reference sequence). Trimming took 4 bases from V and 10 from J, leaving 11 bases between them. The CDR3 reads CASSFREESPLHF. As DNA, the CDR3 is TGTGCCAGCAGTTTTCGAGAGGAGTCACCCCTCCACTTT.

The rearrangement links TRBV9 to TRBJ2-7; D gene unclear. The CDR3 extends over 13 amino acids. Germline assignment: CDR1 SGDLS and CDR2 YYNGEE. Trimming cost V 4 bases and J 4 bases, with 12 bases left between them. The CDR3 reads CASSPPLGYEQYF. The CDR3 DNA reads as TGTGCCAGCAGCCCCCCCCTAGGTTACGAGCAGTACTTC.

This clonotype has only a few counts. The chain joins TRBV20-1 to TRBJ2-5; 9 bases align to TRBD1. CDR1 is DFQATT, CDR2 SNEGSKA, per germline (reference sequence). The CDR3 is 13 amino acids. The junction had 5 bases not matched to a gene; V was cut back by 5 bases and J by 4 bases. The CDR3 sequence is CSAARQGGETQYF. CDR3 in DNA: TGCAGTGCTGCCAGACAGGGGGGAGAGACCCAGTACTTC.

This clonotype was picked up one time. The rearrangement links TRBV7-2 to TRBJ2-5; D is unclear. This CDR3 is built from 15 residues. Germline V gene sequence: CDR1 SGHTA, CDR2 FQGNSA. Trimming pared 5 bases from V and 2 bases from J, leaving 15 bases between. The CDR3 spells CASSADWARQETQYF. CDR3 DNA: TGTGCCAGCAGCGCTGACTGGGCTCGACAAGAGACCCAGTACTTC.

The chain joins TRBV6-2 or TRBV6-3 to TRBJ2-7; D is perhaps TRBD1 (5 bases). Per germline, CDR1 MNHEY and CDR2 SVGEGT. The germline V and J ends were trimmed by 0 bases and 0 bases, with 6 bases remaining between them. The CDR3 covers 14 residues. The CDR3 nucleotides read TGTGCCAGCAGTTACTCGGACATCTCCTACGAGCAGTACTTC. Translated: CASSYSDISYEQYF.

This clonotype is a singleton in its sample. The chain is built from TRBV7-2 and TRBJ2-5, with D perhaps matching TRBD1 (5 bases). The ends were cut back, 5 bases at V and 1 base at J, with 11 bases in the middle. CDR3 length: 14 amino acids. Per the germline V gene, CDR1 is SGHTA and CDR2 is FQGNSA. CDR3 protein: CASSPQGRQETQYF. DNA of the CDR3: TGTGCCAGCAGCCCGCAGGGTCGCCAAGAGACCCAGTACTTC.

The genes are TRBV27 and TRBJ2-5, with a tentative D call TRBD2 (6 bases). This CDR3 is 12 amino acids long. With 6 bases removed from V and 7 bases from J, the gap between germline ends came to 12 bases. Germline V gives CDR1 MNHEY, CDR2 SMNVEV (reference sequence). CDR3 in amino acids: CASRRDSRTQYF. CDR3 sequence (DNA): TGTGCCAGCAGACGGGACTCCAGGACCCAGTACTTC.

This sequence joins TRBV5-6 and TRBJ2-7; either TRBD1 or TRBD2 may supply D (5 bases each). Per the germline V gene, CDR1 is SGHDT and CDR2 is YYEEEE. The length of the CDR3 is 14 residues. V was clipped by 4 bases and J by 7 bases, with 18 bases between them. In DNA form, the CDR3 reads TGTGCCAGCAGCCGGGGTGCAGGGTATGAAGAGCAGTACTTC. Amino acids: CASSRGAGYEEQYF.

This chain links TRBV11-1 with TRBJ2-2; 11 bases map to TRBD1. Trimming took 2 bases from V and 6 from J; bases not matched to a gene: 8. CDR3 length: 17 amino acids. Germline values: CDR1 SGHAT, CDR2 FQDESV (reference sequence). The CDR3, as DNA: TGTGCCAGCAGCTTATCCGGGACAGGGGGTTTCGCCGGGGAGCTGTTTTTT. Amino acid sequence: CASSLSGTGGFAGELFF.

CDR3 amino acids: CASSLVDDQPQHF. CDR3 DNA: TGTGCCAGCAGCTTAGTTGACGATCAGCCCCAGCATTTT. This chain links TRBV11-2 with TRBJ1-5; D call uncertain. The ends were cut back, 1 base at V and 5 bases at J, with 6 bases in the middle. Germline CDR1 reads SGHAT; CDR2 reads FQNNGV. CDR3 length equals 13 residues.

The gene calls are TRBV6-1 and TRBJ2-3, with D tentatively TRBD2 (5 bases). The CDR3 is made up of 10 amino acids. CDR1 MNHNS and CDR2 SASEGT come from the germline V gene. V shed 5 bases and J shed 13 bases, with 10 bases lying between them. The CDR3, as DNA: TGTGCCAGCAGTCGGGAAGTGAAGTATTTT. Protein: CASSREVKYF.

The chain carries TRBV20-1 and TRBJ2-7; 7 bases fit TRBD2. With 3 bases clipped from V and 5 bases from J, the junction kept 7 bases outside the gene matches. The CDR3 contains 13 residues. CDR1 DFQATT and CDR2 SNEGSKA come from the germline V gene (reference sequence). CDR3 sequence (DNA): TGCAGTGCTAGTCTAGCGGCCGGGAACGAGCAGTACTTC. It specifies CSASLAAGNEQYF.

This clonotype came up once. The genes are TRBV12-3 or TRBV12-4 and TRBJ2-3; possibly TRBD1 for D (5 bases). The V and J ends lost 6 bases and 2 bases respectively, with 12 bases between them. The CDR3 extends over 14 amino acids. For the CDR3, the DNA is TGTGCCAGCAGGACAGAAGGCCCCACAGATACGCAGTATTTT. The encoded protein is CASRTEGPTDTQYF.

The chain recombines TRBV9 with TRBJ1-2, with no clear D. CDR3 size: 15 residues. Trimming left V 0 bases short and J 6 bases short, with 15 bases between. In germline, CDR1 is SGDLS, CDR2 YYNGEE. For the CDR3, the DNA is TGTGCCAGCAGCGTAGGATCTGCAGCTCAGCATGGCTACACCTTC. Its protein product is CASSVGSAAQHGYTF.

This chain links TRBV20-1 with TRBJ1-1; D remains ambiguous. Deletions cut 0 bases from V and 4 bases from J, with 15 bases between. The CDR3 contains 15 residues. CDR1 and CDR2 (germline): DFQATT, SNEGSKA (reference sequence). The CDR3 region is CSAREEFWGGTEAFF. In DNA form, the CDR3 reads TGCAGTGCTAGAGAGGAATTTTGGGGAGGCACTGAAGCTTTCTTT.

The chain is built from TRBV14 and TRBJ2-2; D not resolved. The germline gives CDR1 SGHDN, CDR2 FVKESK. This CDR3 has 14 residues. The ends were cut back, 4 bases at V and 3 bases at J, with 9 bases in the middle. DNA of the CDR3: TGTGCCAGCAGCCGACGCCGGGACACCGGGGAGCTGTTTTTT. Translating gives CASSRRRDTGELFF.